This entry is about one T cell receptor beta chain. Its antigen is as yet unknown. This record comes from a study of T cells after yellow fever vaccination. Findings of the study overall: Bulk-population clonotypes that are abundant could appear as contaminants in FACS-sorted repertoires. Reappearing after the booster were most of the clones from primary vaccination (roughly 95% CD4, approximately 86% CD8).

In making TCR cDNA, 5'RACE template switching added a universal primer site and UMIs to it. TCRdb analysed the 5' RACE reads with MiXCR anew, one entry per CDR3 protein. The sample has around 600,000 distinct CDR3 sequences, roughly an eighth seen once. The sequencing here drew on PBMCs, taken on the day of the yellow fever booster vaccination. The origin of this receptor is a young man who received the YFV17D yellow fever vaccine.

DNA of the CDR3: TGCGCCAGCAGCGAAGGACTAGCGTCCATATTGTCCTACAATGAGCAGTTCTTC. Protein: CASSEGLASILSYNEQFF. The chain carries TRBV5-1 and TRBJ2-1; TRBD2 matches at 9 bases. Germline V gene data show CDR1 as SGHRS and CDR2 as YFSETQ. V shed 4 bases, J shed 1 base, and the junction held 12 bases outside the gene matches. The CDR3 is 18 amino acids.